This TCR beta chain was found in a study of long-term antiretroviral therapy in people with HIV. Sequencing relied on immunoSEQ assay v3.0, run at survey level. For every sample, sequencing targeted roughly 40,000-55,000 T-cell genomes. Libraries were prepared by immunoSEQ multiplex PCR; TCRdb keeps only in-frame clonotypes and omits some of them. This sample yields about 30,000 clones, of which roughly 84% are seen a single time; approximately 8% belongs to the top ten. Study-level results: HIV repertoire CDR3 lengths ranged less widely than those of controls.

Concerning this clone itself: Its specificity is not known.

Trimming shortened V by 2 bases and J by 6 bases, and 13 bases separated the two germline ends. The CDR3 has 15 residues. The germline V gene encodes CDR1 SGHTA and CDR2 FQGNSA. The V gene is TRBV7-2, the J gene TRBJ2-2; D is perhaps TRBD1 or TRBD2 (5 bases each). The sample was unsorted PBMCs, taken 3 years after starting antiretroviral therapy. The clonotype comes from a man aged 35-49 years with HIV. The CDR3, as DNA: TGTGCCAGCAGCTTAATAAGGGGAGCTCCCGGGGAGCTGTTTTTT. Translated: CASSLIRGAPGELFF.